One sample yielded the 10 T cell receptor beta chains listed below, sequenced in a study of radiotherapy plus CTLA-4 blockade in lung cancer. Profiling relied on immunoSEQ multiplex PCR, and the TCRdb table lists in-frame clones only, not all of them. The sample has about 45,000 clones, around 72% seen once. The sample was peripheral blood, taken from a patient treated with radiotherapy plus ipilimumab. These receptor sequences come from a human donor with non-small cell lung cancer who had a complete response to radiotherapy plus ipilimumab.

The genes are TRBV27 and TRBJ1-1; D is possibly TRBD1 (6 bases). Germline V lookup: CDR1 MNHEY, CDR2 SMNVEV (reference sequence). The CDR3 length is 14 residues. Trimming removed 1 base from V and 5 bases from J, with 11 bases in between. CDR3 amino acids: CASSLWGLGTEAFF. The CDR3 DNA is TGTGCCAGCAGTTTATGGGGGCTCGGAACTGAAGCTTTCTTT.

The V gene is TRBV2, the J gene TRBJ1-1, with 8 bases fitting TRBD1. Germline-derived CDR1 and CDR2 are SNHLY and FYNNEI. V lost 6 bases, J lost 4 bases, and 4 bases stayed unmatched. The length of the CDR3 is 13 residues. For the CDR3, the DNA is TGTGCCAGCAGGGGACAGGTGGGCACTGAAGCTTTCTTT. This encodes CASRGQVGTEAFF.

This clone was picked up a small number of times. This rearrangement joins TRBV12-5 to TRBJ1-1; TRBD1 aligns across 7 bases. The CDR3 covers 12 residues. J gave up 5 bases and V 11 bases, and 8 bases lay outside the gene matches. Germline values: CDR1 LGHNT, CDR2 FRNRAP. CDR3 DNA: TGTGCTTCCACAGGGGATAGGACTGAAGCTTTCTTT. It is translated as CASTGDRTEAFF.

The chain is built from TRBV7-2 and TRBJ2-5; a weak D match, TRBD2 (5 bases). The V gene lost 10 bases and the J gene lost 0 bases, with 18 bases spanning the gap. CDR1 SGHTA and CDR2 FQGNSA come from the germline V gene. The CDR3 contains 15 residues. The CDR3 here is CATTYRTANQETQYF. As DNA, the CDR3 is TGTGCCACCACTTACCGGACTGCCAACCAAGAGACCCAGTACTTC.

J is TRBJ1-2 and V is TRBV5-1, with TRBD1 matching over 9 bases. Per germline, CDR1 SGHRS and CDR2 YFSETQ. V lost 0 bases to trimming and J lost 7 bases; unmatched junction nucleotides: 7. The CDR3 sequence is 15 residues long. The CDR3 sequence: CASSLDRGLGGGYTF. The CDR3 region has the DNA TGCGCCAGCAGCTTGGACAGGGGGCTGGGTGGTGGCTACACCTTC.

CDR3 amino acids: CATSRDAPLDSSTQYF. CDR3 nucleotide sequence: TGTGCCACCAGCAGAGATGCCCCTCTGGACAGCTCGACCCAGTACTTC. The chain joins TRBV15 to TRBJ2-5; weak D call: TRBD1 (6 bases). Per germline, CDR1 LNHNV and CDR2 YYDKDF (reference sequence). The CDR3 contains 16 residues. Trimming removed 0 bases from V and 7 bases from J, with 18 bases in between.

The chain uses TRBV18 and TRBJ1-2; 7 bases line up with TRBD1. Germline V gives CDR1 KGHSH, CDR2 LQKENI. J gave up 4 bases and V 5 bases, and 13 bases lay outside the gene matches. This CDR3 has 16 amino acids. CDR3 amino acids: CASSTISDRVGYGYTF. The DNA of the CDR3 is TGTGCCAGCTCAACGATTTCTGACAGGGTTGGCTATGGCTACACCTTC.

The chain employs TRBV2 and TRBJ1-6; the D gene is possibly TRBD1 (6 bases). Looked up from germline, CDR1 is SNHLY and CDR2 is FYNNEI. Trimming left V 6 bases short and J 4 bases short, with 13 bases between. The CDR3 covers 15 residues. In DNA, the CDR3 is TGTGCCAGCAGAGTGGACAGAACGTATAATTCACCCCTCCACTTT. Its protein product is CASRVDRTYNSPLHF.

CDR3 sequence (DNA): TGTGCCAGCAGCGTTAGCGGGGGCCTCACTAACGAGCAGTACTTC. Translation: CASSVSGGLTNEQYF. The chain employs TRBV7-9 and TRBJ2-7, with 9 positions matching TRBD2. Germline V gene sequence: CDR1 SEHNR, CDR2 FQNEAQ (reference sequence). The CDR3 is 15 amino acids. V shed 5 bases, J shed 5 bases, and the junction held 10 bases outside the gene matches.

The V call is TRBV6-4, the J call TRBJ1-5; perhaps TRBD1 as D (6 bases). V shed 6 bases and J shed 1 base, with 25 bases lying between them. The CDR3 runs 19 residues. The germline CDR1 and CDR2 sequences are MRHNA and SNTAGT. The CDR3 nucleotides are TGTGCCAGCAGCATACAGGGTAACGTAGAGAAGGAAAGCAATCAGCCCCAGCATTTT. The encoded protein is CASSIQGNVEKESNQPQHF.